This TCR beta chain was recovered during a study of OX40 agonist ivuxolimab in advanced cancers. In the study overall: An anti-OX40 (CD134) antibody with agonistic activity, ivuxolimab, was administered to patients. Under the entry rules, prior anti-PD-1, anti-PD-L1 or anti-CTLA-4 therapy was allowed, and about 40% had some. Of the patients, three showed partial responses, one with hepatocellular carcinoma and two with cutaneous melanoma. Subjects had a mean age of about 57 years, with a range of roughly 20 to 79; roughly 83% were male.

Clones were sequenced by immunoSEQ multiplex PCR, and TCRdb holds only the in-frame ones, with some missing. The sample has around 30,000 clones; 82% are singletons. V lost 3 bases to trimming and J lost 4 bases, with 21 bases between them. The CDR3 contains 17 residues. The sequence was collected from an adult with an advanced solid tumor such as melanoma, head and neck, liver or kidney cancer. Sequencing was performed on CD4+ or CD8+ T cells sorted from blood, taken in a trial of the OX40 agonist ivuxolimab. This chain joins TRBV23-1 and TRBJ2-5; weak D call: TRBD1 (6 bases). TRBV23-1 falls under the ORF class, with uncertain function. The CDR3 is CASSHSRGSPCGETQYF. The DNA for the CDR3 is TGCGCCAGCAGTCACTCCAGGGGATCCCCCTGCGGAGAGACCCAGTACTTC.